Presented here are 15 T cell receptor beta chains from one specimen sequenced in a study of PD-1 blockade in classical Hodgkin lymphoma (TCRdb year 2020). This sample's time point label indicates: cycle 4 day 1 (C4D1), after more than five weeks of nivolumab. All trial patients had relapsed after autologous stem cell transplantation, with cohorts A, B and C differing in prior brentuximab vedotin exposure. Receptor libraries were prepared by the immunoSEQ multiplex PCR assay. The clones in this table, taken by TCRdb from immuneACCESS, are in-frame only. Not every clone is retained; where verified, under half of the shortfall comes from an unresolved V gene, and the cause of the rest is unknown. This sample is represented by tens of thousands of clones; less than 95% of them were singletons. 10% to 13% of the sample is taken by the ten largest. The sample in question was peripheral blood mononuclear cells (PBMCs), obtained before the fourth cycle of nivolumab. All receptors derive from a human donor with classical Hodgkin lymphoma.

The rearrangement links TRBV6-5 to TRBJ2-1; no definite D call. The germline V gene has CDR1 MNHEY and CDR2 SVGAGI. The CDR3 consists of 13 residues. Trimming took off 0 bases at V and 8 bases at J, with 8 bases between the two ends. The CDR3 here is CASSYSGRDEQFF. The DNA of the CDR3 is TGTGCCAGCAGTTACTCCGGACGGGATGAGCAGTTCTTC.

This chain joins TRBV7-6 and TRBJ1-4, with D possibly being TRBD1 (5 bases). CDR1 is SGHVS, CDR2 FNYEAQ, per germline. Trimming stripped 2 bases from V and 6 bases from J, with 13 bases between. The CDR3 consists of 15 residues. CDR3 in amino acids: CASSLSSGGHEKLFF. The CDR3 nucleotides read TGTGCCAGCAGCTTATCCTCCGGGGGTCATGAAAAACTGTTTTTT.

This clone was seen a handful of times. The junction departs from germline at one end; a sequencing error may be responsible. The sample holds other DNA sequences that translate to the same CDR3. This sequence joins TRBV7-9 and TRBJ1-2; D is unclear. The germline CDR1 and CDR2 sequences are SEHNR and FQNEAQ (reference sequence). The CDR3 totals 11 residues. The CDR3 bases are TGTGCCAGCAGCTCTAATTATGGCTACACCTTC. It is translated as CASSSNYGYTF.

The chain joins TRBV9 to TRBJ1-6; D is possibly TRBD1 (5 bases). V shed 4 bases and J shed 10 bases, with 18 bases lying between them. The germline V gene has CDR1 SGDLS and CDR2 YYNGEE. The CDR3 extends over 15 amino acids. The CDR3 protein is CASSPSEGLDSPLHF. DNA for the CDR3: TGTGCCAGCAGCCCCAGTGAGGGGCTTGACTCACCCCTCCACTTT.

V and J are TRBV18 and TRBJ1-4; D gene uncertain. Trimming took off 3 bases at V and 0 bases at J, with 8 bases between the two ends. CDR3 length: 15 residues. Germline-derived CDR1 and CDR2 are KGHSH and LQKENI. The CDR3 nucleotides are TGTGCCAGCTCACCTGCGTCTTCAACTAATGAAAAACTGTTTTTT. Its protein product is CASSPASSTNEKLFF.

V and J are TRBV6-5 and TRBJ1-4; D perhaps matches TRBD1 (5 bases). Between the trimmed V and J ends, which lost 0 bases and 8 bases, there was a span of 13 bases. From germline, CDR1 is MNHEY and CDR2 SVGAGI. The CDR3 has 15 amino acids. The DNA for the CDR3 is TGTGCCAGCAGTTACTCGAGACCCGGGACCGAAAAACTGTTTTTT. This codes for CASSYSRPGTEKLFF.

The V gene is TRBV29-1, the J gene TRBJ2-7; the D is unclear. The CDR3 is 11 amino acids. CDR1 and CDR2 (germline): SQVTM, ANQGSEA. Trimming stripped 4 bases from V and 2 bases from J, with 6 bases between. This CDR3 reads CSVVYTYEQYF. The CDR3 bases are TGCAGCGTTGTTTATACCTACGAGCAGTACTTC.

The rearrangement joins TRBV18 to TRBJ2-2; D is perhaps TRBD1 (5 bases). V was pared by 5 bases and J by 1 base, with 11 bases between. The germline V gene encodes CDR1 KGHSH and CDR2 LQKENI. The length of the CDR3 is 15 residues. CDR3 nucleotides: TGTGCCAGCTCATCTTTTCAGGGGAACACCGGGGAGCTGTTTTTT. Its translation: CASSSFQGNTGELFF.

In DNA form, the CDR3 reads TGCAGCGTTCAGTCTTACTCGGATGGCTACACCTTC. Its protein product is CSVQSYSDGYTF. The rearrangement uses TRBV29-1 and TRBJ1-2; no reliable D call. Germline assignment: CDR1 SQVTM and CDR2 ANQGSEA. The length of the CDR3 is 12 residues. V gave up 5 bases and J gave up 6 bases, with 13 bases separating them.

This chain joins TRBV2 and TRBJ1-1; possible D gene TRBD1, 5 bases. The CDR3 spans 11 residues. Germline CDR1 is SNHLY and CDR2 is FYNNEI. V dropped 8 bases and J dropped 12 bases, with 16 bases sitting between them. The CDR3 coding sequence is TGTGCCAGCCTTGTGAGCAGGGAGACTTTCTTT. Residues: CASLVSRETFF.

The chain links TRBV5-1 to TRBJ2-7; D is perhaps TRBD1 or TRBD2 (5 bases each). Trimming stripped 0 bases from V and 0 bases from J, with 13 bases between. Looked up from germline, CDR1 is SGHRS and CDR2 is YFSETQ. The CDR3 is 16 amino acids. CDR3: CASSLAERGPSYEQYF. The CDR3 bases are TGCGCCAGCAGCTTGGCCGAGAGGGGACCCTCCTACGAGCAGTACTTC.

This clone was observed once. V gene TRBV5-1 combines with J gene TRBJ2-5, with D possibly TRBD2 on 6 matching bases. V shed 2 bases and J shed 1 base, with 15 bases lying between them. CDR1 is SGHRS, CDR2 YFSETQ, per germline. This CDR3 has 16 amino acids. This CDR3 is CASSLYSGGSQETQYF. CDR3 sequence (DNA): TGCGCCAGCAGCTTATATTCTGGGGGGAGCCAAGAGACCCAGTACTTC.

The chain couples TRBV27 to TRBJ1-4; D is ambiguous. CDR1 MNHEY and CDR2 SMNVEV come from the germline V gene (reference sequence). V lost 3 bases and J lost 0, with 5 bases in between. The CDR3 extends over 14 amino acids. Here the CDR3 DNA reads TGTGCCAGCAGTTTGTGGGCAACTAATGAAAAACTGTTTTTT. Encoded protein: CASSLWATNEKLFF. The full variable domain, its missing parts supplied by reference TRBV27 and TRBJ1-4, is EAQVTQNPRYLITVTGKKLTVTCSQNMNHEYMSWYRQDPGLGLRQIYYSMNVEVTDKGDVPEGYKVSRKEKRNFPLILESPSPNQTSLYFCASSLWATNEKLFFGSGTQLSVL.

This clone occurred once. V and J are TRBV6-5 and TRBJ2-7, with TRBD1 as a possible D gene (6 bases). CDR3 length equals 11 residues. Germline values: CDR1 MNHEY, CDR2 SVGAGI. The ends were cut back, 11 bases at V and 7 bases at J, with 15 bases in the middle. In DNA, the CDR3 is TGTGCCTCCGTACAGGGTGAAGAGCAGTACTTC. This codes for CASVQGEEQYF.

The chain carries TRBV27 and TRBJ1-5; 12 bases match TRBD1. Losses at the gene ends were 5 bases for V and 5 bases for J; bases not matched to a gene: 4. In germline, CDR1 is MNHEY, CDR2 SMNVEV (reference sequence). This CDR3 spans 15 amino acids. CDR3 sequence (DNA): TGTGCCAGCAGTGGGACAGGGGGCGCTTATCAGCCCCAGCATTTT. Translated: CASSGTGGAYQPQHF.